A single sample gave rise to the 6 T cell receptor beta chains below, sequenced in a study of Graves' ophthalmopathy and Graves' hyperthyroidism. Investigators amplified TCR beta CDR3 regions from RNA transcripts. First-round RT-PCR employed HTBI primers, with a second-round multiplex PCR after it. TCRdb itself ran the multiplex PCR reads through MiXCR, one entry per CDR3 protein. The table lists about 480,000 distinct CDR3 sequences, under 15% of them singletons. Sequencing was done on a sample of blood. Source of these receptors: a woman in her twenties or thirties with Graves' ophthalmopathy.

This clonotype was found many times. The chain joins TRBV7-9 to TRBJ1-6; possible D gene TRBD1, 5 bases. Germline lookup yields CDR1 SEHNR and CDR2 FQNEAQ (reference sequence). This CDR3 region has 14 residues. The ends were cut back, 0 bases at V and 9 bases at J, with 9 bases in the middle. In DNA form, the CDR3 reads TGTGCCAGCAGCTTAGCCAGCGGGGGTTCACCCCTCCACTTT. Its translation is CASSLASGGSPLHF.

This clonotype came up many times. The chain links TRBV9 to TRBJ2-2, with TRBD1 matching over 9 bases. Trimming removed 2 bases from V and 5 bases from J; junction bases left unmatched: 4. Germline V gene sequence: CDR1 SGDLS, CDR2 YYNGEE. This CDR3 is built from 15 residues. The DNA of the CDR3 is TGTGCCAGCAGCGTGGGGACAGGGATAACCGGGGAGCTGTTTTTT. Translated: CASSVGTGITGELFF.

This clonotype appeared many times. The V call is TRBV28, the J call TRBJ1-2; no firm D call. The CDR3 has 14 residues. Germline V CDR1 and CDR2: MDHEN, SYDVKM. Trimming removed 7 bases at V and 7 bases at J, with 19 bases between. The CDR3 protein is CASTFGRFSGGYTF. Here the CDR3 DNA reads TGTGCCAGCACCTTCGGACGGTTTTCTGGTGGCTACACCTTC.

This clonotype was observed many times. The chain has TRBV28 and TRBJ1-1; 8 bases align to TRBD1. From germline, CDR1 is MDHEN and CDR2 SYDVKM. J gave up 1 base and V 4 bases, and 2 bases lay outside the gene matches. This CDR3 comprises 14 residues. CDR3 region: CASSWGQENTEAFF. In DNA, the CDR3 is TGTGCCAGCAGTTGGGGACAGGAGAACACTGAAGCTTTCTTT. Supplemented by reference TRBV28 and TRBJ1-1, the full variable domain reads DVKVTQSSRYLVKRTGEKVFLECVQDMDHENMFWYRQDPGLGLRLIYFSYDVKMKEKGDIPEGYSVSREKKERFSLILESASTNQTSMYLCASSWGQENTEAFFGQGTRLTVV.

In this sample, this clonotype turned up many times. V is TRBV28 and J is TRBJ2-7, with D perhaps TRBD1 (5 bases). The CDR3 is 15 amino acids. V gave up 3 bases and J gave up 2 bases, with 14 bases separating them. The germline V gene encodes CDR1 MDHEN and CDR2 SYDVKM. The CDR3 loop reads CASSFPWGGTYEQYF. CDR3 in DNA: TGTGCCAGCAGTTTCCCTTGGGGCGGTACCTACGAGCAGTACTTC.

This clonotype was seen at least ten times. This CDR3 is CAWSVRSYEQYF. The CDR3 DNA is TGTGCCTGGAGTGTACGCTCCTACGAGCAGTACTTC. The J gene is TRBJ2-7, the V gene TRBV30; no clear D. V lost 0 bases and J lost 0, with 3 bases in between. The V gene's germline CDR1 is GTSNPN and CDR2 SVGIG (reference sequence). The length of the CDR3 is 12 residues.